This record looks at one T cell receptor beta chain sequence and its context. The antigen remains undetermined. V lost 6 bases and J 0 bases, leaving 15 bases between the germline ends. The germline V gene encodes CDR1 MDHEN and CDR2 SYDVKM. CDR3 length: 16 amino acids. The data were produced by immunoSEQ multiplex PCR, yet TCRdb's version contains in-frame clones alone and is incomplete. The data contain more than 70,000 clones, roughly 93% of them seen just once; the ten biggest clones take up about 0.3%. The data belong to a study of OX40 agonist ivuxolimab in advanced cancers. For the study at large: All patients had ivuxolimab intravenously every 2 weeks at 0.01 to 10 mg/kg. Study-wide results and caveats: At 0.1 to 3.0 mg/kg, CD4+ and CD8+ blood T cells expanded clonally by week 6. Averaging showed that CD8+ T cells had more expanded clones than CD4+ did.

This TCR came from an adult with an advanced solid tumor such as melanoma, head and neck, liver or kidney cancer. This specimen was CD4+ or CD8+ T cells sorted from blood, taken in a trial of the OX40 agonist ivuxolimab. The V gene is TRBV28, the J gene TRBJ1-5; D is perhaps TRBD1 (5 bases). The chain's CDR3 is CASRPSAGGSNQPQHF. The CDR3 DNA follows: TGTGCCAGCAGACCTTCAGCCGGGGGTAGCAATCAGCCCCAGCATTTT.